These 20 T cell receptor beta chains originate from one sample sequenced in a study of T cells in Graves' hyperthyroidism and ophthalmopathy. There were TCR beta CDR3 regions amplified from RNA transcripts. A set of HTBI primers served as the primers for a first-round RT-PCR of the TCR CDR3. TCRdb reprocessed the multiplex PCR reads via MiXCR and lists one record per CDR3 protein. The sample comprises hundreds of thousands of distinct CDR3 sequences, about two fifths of which are singletons, and 7.5% to 9.5% rests with the top ten. What was sequenced was blood. These TCRs come from a man aged 18-30 years with Graves' hyperthyroidism.

Here the CDR3 DNA reads TGTGCCAGCAGCGACCCTTCCGGGACAGTGGCCTCCTACGAGCAGTACTTC. It translates to CASSDPSGTVASYEQYF. The chain uses TRBV6-6 and TRBJ2-7, with 7 nucleotides matching TRBD1. This CDR3 comprises 17 residues. The ends lost 6 bases at V and 0 bases at J; junction bases unmatched: 14. Germline V gene sequence: CDR1 MNHNY, CDR2 SVGAGI (reference sequence).

The chain combines TRBV14 with TRBJ2-7; D is possibly TRBD2 (5 bases). This CDR3 is built from 16 residues. Per the germline V gene, CDR1 is SGHDN and CDR2 is FVKESK. The germline V and J ends were trimmed by 3 bases and 2 bases, with 17 bases remaining between them. The CDR3 sequence: CASSHQDYPKAYEQYF. CDR3 coding DNA: TGTGCCAGCAGCCATCAAGACTATCCTAAGGCCTACGAGCAGTACTTC.

This clonotype was seen a single time. The junction departs from germline at one end; a sequencing error may be responsible. J is TRBJ2-7 and V is TRBV5-4; 11 nucleotides match TRBD1. Germline V lookup: CDR1 SGHNT, CDR2 YYREEE (reference sequence). This CDR3 is 15 amino acids long. CDR3 sequence: CASSSARDRGYEQYF. In DNA form, the CDR3 reads TGTGCCAGCAGCTCGGCCCGGGACAGGGGGTACGAGCAATACTTC.

This clonotype was counted a few times. The CDR3 here is CASSAGQGDEKLFF. The CDR3 region has the DNA TGTGCCAGCAGTGCCGGACAGGGCGATGAAAAACTGTTTTTT. V is TRBV2 and J is TRBJ1-4, with 8 bases aligning to TRBD1. The germline V gene encodes CDR1 SNHLY and CDR2 FYNNEI. The CDR3 is 14 amino acids. Trimming took 4 bases from V and 6 from J; bases not matched to a gene: 4.

This chain joins TRBV4-3 and TRBJ2-2; D call uncertain. Trimming took off 3 bases at V and 2 bases at J, with 10 bases between the two ends. The length of the CDR3 is 15 residues. Germline V lookup: CDR1 LGHNA, CDR2 YSLEER. In DNA, the CDR3 is TGCGCCAGCAGCCAGGCTGTTGCCAACACCGGGGAGCTGTTTTTT. Amino acids: CASSQAVANTGELFF.

This clonotype has at least ten counts. This chain connects TRBV9 to TRBJ1-6; 7 nucleotides line up with TRBD1. This CDR3 region has 15 residues. V shed 4 bases and J 5 bases; nucleotides not matched to a gene: 6. The germline gives CDR1 SGDLS, CDR2 YYNGEE. The CDR3, as DNA: TGTGCCAGCAGCCTACAGCAGGGGGATAATTCACCCCTCCACTTT. It is translated as CASSLQQGDNSPLHF. The full variable domain, rest sourced from reference TRBV9 and TRBJ1-6, is DSGVTQTPKHLITATGQRVTLRCSPRSGDLSVYWYQQSLDQGLQFLIQYYNGEERAKGNILERFSAQQFPDLHSELNLSSLELGDSALYFCASSLQQGDNSPLHFGNGTRLTVT.

A remark on this clonotype: This may stem from a read error, because a much larger clone lies one nucleotide away. J is TRBJ2-5 and V is TRBV24-1; the match to TRBD2 covers 12 bases. This CDR3 is 16 amino acids long. CDR1 is KGHDR and CDR2 is SFDVKD in the germline V gene. The CDR3, as DNA: TGTGCCACCAGTTATTTTACTAGCGGGGGGCCAGGGACCCAGTACTTC. It is translated as CATSYFTSGGPGTQYF.

V gene TRBV5-8 combines with J gene TRBJ1-2, with a tentative D call TRBD1 (5 bases). The germline V and J ends were trimmed by 4 bases and 3 bases, with 16 bases remaining between them. This CDR3 has 15 residues. Germline assignment: CDR1 SGHTS and CDR2 YDEGEE. CDR3: CASSTPGRVYYGYTF. Written as DNA, the CDR3 is TGTGCCAGCAGCACACCTGGCAGGGTATACTATGGCTACACCTTC.

The chain carries TRBV25-1 and TRBJ1-6; the match to TRBD1 covers 8 bases. CDR3 length: 19 residues. After removal of 0 bases from V and 7 bases from J, the junction contained 14 bases not matched to a gene. Germline CDR1 and CDR2: MGHDK and SYGVNS. Written as DNA, the CDR3 is TGTGCCAGCAGTGAATACCCGAGTGGTCGGACAGGGATGAATTCACCCCTCCACTTT. This sequence encodes CASSEYPSGRTGMNSPLHF.

V gene TRBV9 combines with J gene TRBJ2-2, with 9 bases aligning to TRBD2. Per the germline V gene, CDR1 is SGDLS and CDR2 is YYNGEE. This CDR3 is 15 amino acids long. Trimming took 7 bases from V and 6 from J; bases not matched to a gene: 10. Here the CDR3 DNA reads TGTGCCAGCGCCCAAGCGGGAGGCGGAGCCGGGGAGCTGTTTTTT. Translated, it gives CASAQAGGGAGELFF.

This clonotype appeared a few times. A read error may produce the germline difference seen at one junction end. The chain links TRBV7-6 to TRBJ1-1; D is unresolved. CDR1 is SGHVS and CDR2 is FNYEAQ in the germline V gene. There are 15 residues in the CDR3. The CDR3 spells CASGFSLKENAEAFF. The CDR3 bases are TGTGCCAGCGGGTTCTCATTGAAGGAGAACGCTGAAGCTTTCTTT.

A remark on this clonotype: The CDR3 does not end in the conserved phenylalanine or tryptophan, so this is likely a read error. The CDR3: CASSITENTEAFL. CDR3 DNA: TGTGCCAGTAGTATAACGGAGAACACTGAAGCTTTCCTT. The gene calls are TRBV19 and TRBJ1-1; D unclear. V was cut by 2 bases and J by 1 base, with 5 bases left in between. Germline V lookup: CDR1 LNHDA, CDR2 SQIVND (reference sequence). CDR3 size: 13 residues.

V and J are TRBV5-5 and TRBJ2-5; D tentatively fits TRBD1 or TRBD2 (6 bases each). The CDR3 is 14 amino acids. V lost 0 bases, J lost 6 bases, and 12 bases lay in between. From germline, CDR1 is SGHKS and CDR2 YYEKEE (reference sequence). The CDR3, as DNA: TGTGCCAGCAGCTTGGGGAGGGGGTGGAAGACCCAGTACTTC. Residues: CASSLGRGWKTQYF. Looking up the rest from reference TRBV5-5 and TRBJ2-5 gives the full variable domain: DAGVTQSPTHLIKTRGQQVTLRCSPISGHKSVSWYQQVLGQGPQFIFQYYEKEERGRGNFPDRFSARQFPNYSSELNVNALLLGDSALYLCASSLGRGWKTQYFGPGTRLLVL.

The chain couples TRBV19 to TRBJ2-5, with TRBD2 identical over 11 bases. With V trimmed by 10 bases and J by 4 bases, 14 bases remained unmatched. Germline V gene data show CDR1 as LNHDA and CDR2 as SQIVND (reference sequence). CDR3 size: 16 residues. The CDR3 DNA sequence: TGTGCCAATACTAGCGGGGGCCCCAGGATGGGAGAGACCCAGTACTTC. It yields the protein CANTSGGPRMGETQYF.

The chain recombines TRBV28 with TRBJ1-5; D is undetermined. V dropped 6 bases and J dropped 3 bases, with 12 bases sitting between them. The CDR3 runs to 14 residues. CDR1 is MDHEN, CDR2 SYDVKM, per germline. CDR3 sequence: CASRPGRYNQPQHF. In DNA, the CDR3 is TGTGCCAGCAGGCCCGGTCGGTACAATCAGCCCCAGCATTTT. The complete variable domain, with remaining parts taken from reference TRBV28 and TRBJ1-5, reads DVKVTQSSRYLVKRTGEKVFLECVQDMDHENMFWYRQDPGLGLRLIYFSYDVKMKEKGDIPEGYSVSREKKERFSLILESASTNQTSMYLCASRPGRYNQPQHFGDGTRLSIL.

Concerning this clonotype: Being one base from a much bigger clone, this may be a read error. The rearrangement joins TRBV14 to TRBJ2-7; weak D call: TRBD1 (6 bases). Germline assignment: CDR1 SGHDN and CDR2 FVKESK. This CDR3 region has 14 residues. CDR3 loop: CASSRTAVSYQQYF. The CDR3 DNA sequence: TGTGCCAGCAGCCGGACAGCAGTCTCCTACCAGCAGTACTTC.

V is TRBV13 and J is TRBJ1-4; perhaps TRBD1 as D (6 bases). The ends were cut back, 4 bases at V and 14 bases at J, with 14 bases in the middle. Germline V gene sequence: CDR1 PRHDT, CDR2 FYEKMQ (reference sequence). The CDR3 is 12 residues long. The CDR3 nucleotides read TGTGCCAGCAGCTCACAGGGCGGGAATCTGTTTTTT. Translated, it gives CASSSQGGNLFF.

This clonotype was detected ten times or more. The genes are TRBV7-9 and TRBJ1-2, with 7 bases aligning to TRBD1. CDR3 length: 15 amino acids. The germline V gene encodes CDR1 SEHNR and CDR2 FQNEAQ (reference sequence). Losses at the gene ends were 5 bases for V and 8 bases for J; bases not matched to a gene: 14. The CDR3 DNA follows: TGTGCCAGCAGCCTTGGTGACAGGGCGGTAGAAGGCTACACCTTC. This encodes CASSLGDRAVEGYTF.

In this sample, this clonotype turned up a few times. V is TRBV6-5 and J is TRBJ2-7; D not certain. The CDR3 totals 12 residues. Deletions cut 3 bases from V and 2 bases from J, with 5 bases between. Germline loops: CDR1 MNHEY, CDR2 SVGAGI. This CDR3 is CASSYQTYEQYF. The CDR3 DNA follows: TGTGCCAGCAGTTATCAGACCTACGAGCAGTACTTC.

This clonotype was seen ten or more times. The chain joins TRBV6-5 to TRBJ1-5; 7 positions agree with TRBD1. The J segment lost 4 bases and the V segment lost 7 bases, leaving 7 bases of the junction unmatched. CDR3 size: 14 residues. Germline V lookup: CDR1 MNHEY, CDR2 SVGAGI. CDR3 residues: CASTTGQPNQPQHF. CDR3 nucleotide sequence: TGTGCCAGCACCACGGGACAGCCTAATCAGCCCCAGCATTTT.